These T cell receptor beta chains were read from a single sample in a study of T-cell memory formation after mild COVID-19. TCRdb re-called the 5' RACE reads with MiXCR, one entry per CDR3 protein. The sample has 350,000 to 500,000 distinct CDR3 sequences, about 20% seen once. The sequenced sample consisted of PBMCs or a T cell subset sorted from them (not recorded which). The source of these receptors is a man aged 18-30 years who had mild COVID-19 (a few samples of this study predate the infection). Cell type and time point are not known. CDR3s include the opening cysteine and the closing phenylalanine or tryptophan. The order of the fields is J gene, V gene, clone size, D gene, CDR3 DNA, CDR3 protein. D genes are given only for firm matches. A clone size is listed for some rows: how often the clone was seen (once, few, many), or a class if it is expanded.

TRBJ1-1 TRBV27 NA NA TGTGCCAGCAGGCCCGACCACTTGAACACTGAAGCTTTCTTT CASRPDHLNTEAFF
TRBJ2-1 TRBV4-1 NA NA TGCGCCAGCAAACACCGGGACAATGAGCAGTTCTTC CASKHRDNEQFF
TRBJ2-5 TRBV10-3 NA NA TGTGCCATCAGTGTGGGGACGCTGGAGACCCAGTACTTC CAISVGTLETQYF
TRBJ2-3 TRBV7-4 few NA TGTGCCAGAACCGATCAGGGGTACACAGATACGCAGTATTTT CARTDQGYTDTQYF
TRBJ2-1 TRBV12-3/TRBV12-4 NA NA TGTGCCAGCAGTTTAAGGGGCAGGGTCGATGAGCAGTTCTTC CASSLRGRVDEQFF
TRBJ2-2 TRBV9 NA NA TGTGCCAGCAGCGTCCGGCCCCCTGGCACAAGCAACACCGGGGAGCTGTTTTTT CASSVRPPGTSNTGELFF
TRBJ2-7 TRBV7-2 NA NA TGTGCCAGCAGCGTGCGAGGGGGGGCCGAGCAGTACTTC CASSVRGGAEQYF
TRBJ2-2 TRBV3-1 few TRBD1 TGTGCCAGCAGCCTAGAAGACAGGGGAAACACCGGGGAGCTGTTTTTT CASSLEDRGNTGELFF
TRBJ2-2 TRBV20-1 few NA TGCAGTGCTAGAGCTAGAGACTCGGGATCCCGGGTGGAGCTGTTTTTT CSARARDSGSRVELFF
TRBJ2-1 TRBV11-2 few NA TGTGCCAGCAGCTACTATAGGCTCTCCAATGAGCAGTTCTTC CASSYYRLSNEQFF
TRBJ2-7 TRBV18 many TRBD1 TGTGCCAGCTCAGCAGCCGGGACAGGGGATTACGAGCAGTACTTC CASSAAGTGDYEQYF
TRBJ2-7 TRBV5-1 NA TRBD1 TGCGCCAGCAGCTTGCCGCCGTGGACAGGGGGTCGCTACGAGCAGTACTTC CASSLPPWTGGRYEQYF
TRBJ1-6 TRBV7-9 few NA TGTGCCAGCAGCTTAGGTGCAGGGGATGGTTCACCCCTCCACTTT CASSLGAGDGSPLHF
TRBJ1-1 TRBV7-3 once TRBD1 TGTGCCAGCAGCCCCCACCCAGGGGGTCTAGGGACTATCATGCACACTGAAGCTTTCTTT CASSPHPGGLGTIMHTEAFF
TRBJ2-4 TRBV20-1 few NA TGCAGTGCGAGCCCCGAGCAAAACATTCAGTACTTC CSASPEQNIQYF
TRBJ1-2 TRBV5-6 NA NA TGTGCCAGCAGCTTGTTGGAGGGGAGGGGCTACACCTTC CASSLLEGRGYTF
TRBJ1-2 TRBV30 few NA TGTGCCTGGAGTAGACCTACAGCTAACTATGGCTACACCTTC CAWSRPTANYGYTF
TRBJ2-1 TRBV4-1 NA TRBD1 TGCGCCAGCAGCCAACCCCCGGGACAGGGGCGTATTGAGCAGTTCTTC CASSQPPGQGRIEQFF
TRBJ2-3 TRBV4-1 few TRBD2 TGCGCCAGCAGCCAAGATGAACCGGGGGGGCCTTCTGCGGCAGATACGCAGTATTTT CASSQDEPGGPSAADTQYF
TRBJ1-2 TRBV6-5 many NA TGTGCCAGCAGGCCTTCCGGTGGGGATGGCTACACCTTC CASRPSGGDGYTF
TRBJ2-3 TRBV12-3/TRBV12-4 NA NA TGTGCCAGCAGTCACCATCCCCTAGGGGTCACAGATACGCAGTATTTT CASSHHPLGVTDTQYF
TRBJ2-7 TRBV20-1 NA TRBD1 TGCAGTGCTCCGACTCTCCCGGGACAGGGGGCTTACGAGCAGTACTTC CSAPTLPGQGAYEQYF
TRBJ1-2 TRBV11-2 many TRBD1 TGTGCCAGCAGCTCCAACAGGGGGTACTCTGGCTACACCTTC CASSSNRGYSGYTF
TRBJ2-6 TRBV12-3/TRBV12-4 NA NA TGTGCCAGCAGTTTGTCGGGGCCTGGGGCCAACGTCCTGACTTTC CASSLSGPGANVLTF
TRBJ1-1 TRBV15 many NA TGTGCCACCAGCAGAGATGGGGCCTGGGGTATGAACACTGAAGCTTTCTTT CATSRDGAWGMNTEAFF
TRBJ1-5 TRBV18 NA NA TGTGCCAGCTCGCGGGGAATTCTTCAGCCCCAGCATTTT CASSRGILQPQHF
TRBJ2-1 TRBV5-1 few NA TGCGCCAGCAGCGCCCCGGGTTCCTACAATGAGCAGTTCTTC CASSAPGSYNEQFF
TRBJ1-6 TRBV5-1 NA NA TGCGCCAGCAGCTTGGTAGGAGATAGCTATTCACCCCTCCACTTT CASSLVGDSYSPLHF
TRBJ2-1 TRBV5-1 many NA TGCGCCAGCAGCTTTCAGGGGCCGTCCTACAATGAGCAGTTCTTC CASSFQGPSYNEQFF
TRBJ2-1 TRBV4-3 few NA TGCGCCAGCAGCCGAGATTATCTTAGCTCCTACAATGAGCAGTTCTTC CASSRDYLSSYNEQFF